Below, one T cell receptor (beta chain) is given with its context. This CDR3 contains 14 residues. V lost 1 base and J 4 bases, leaving 10 bases between the germline ends. Germline V CDR1 and CDR2: MGHRA, YSYEKL. This entry is derived from a study of T cell responses to AZD1222 COVID-19 vaccine. Some clones are missing from TCRdb's copy, which holds only in-frame ones; the method was immunoSEQ multiplex PCR. The sample gives more than 95,000 clones, 93% of which show up once; around 5% is in the top ten. Sequences were derived from peripheral blood, sampled on day 0 of AZD1222 vaccination. V usage is TRBV4-1 and J usage is TRBJ1-1; tentative D call: TRBD1 (5 bases). This sequence originates from an adult in good health. CDR3 region: CASSQVGRGTEAFF. In nucleotides, the CDR3 is TGCGCCAGCAGCCAAGTTGGGAGGGGCACTGAAGCTTTCTTT.